Listed below are T cell receptor beta chains from one sample, sequenced in a study of blood T cells in healthy people across ages. TCRdb processed the 5' RACE reads anew with MiXCR; each CDR3 protein has one entry. This sample has about 940,000 distinct CDR3 sequences, with around 48% found just once. Input material: blood. The receptors originated from a man aged 25-45 years in good health. CDR3s include the opening cysteine and the closing phenylalanine or tryptophan. D genes are given only for firm matches. Some rows mark clone size as missing; the rest say once, few, many or name a class of expanded clone.

D gene: TRBD1; J gene: TRBJ1-5; clone size: .; V gene: TRBV2; CDR3 protein: CASSYGTGGAFDQSQHF; CDR3 DNA: TGTGCCAGCAGCTACGGGACAGGGGGCGCGTTCGATCAGTCCCAGCATTTT
D gene: .; J gene: TRBJ1-5; clone size: once; V gene: TRBV4-2; CDR3 protein: CASNLYPMSNQPQHF; CDR3 DNA: TGTGCCAGCAACCTTTACCCCATGAGCAATCAGCCCCAGCATTTT
D gene: TRBD1; J gene: TRBJ2-5; clone size: few; V gene: TRBV27; CDR3 protein: CASRPGTGQQETQYF; CDR3 DNA: TGTGCCAGCAGGCCAGGGACAGGGCAACAAGAGACCCAGTACTTC
D gene: .; J gene: TRBJ2-7; clone size: .; V gene: TRBV20-1; CDR3 protein: CSARDRQWGEQYF; CDR3 DNA: TGCAGTGCTAGAGATCGACAGTGGGGCGAGCAGTACTTC
D gene: TRBD2; J gene: TRBJ2-4; clone size: .; V gene: TRBV27; CDR3 protein: CASSFYGGGALNIQYF; CDR3 DNA: TGTGCCAGCAGTTTTTATGGCGGGGGGGCACTGAACATTCAGTACTTC
D gene: TRBD2; J gene: TRBJ2-1; clone size: .; V gene: TRBV7-2; CDR3 protein: CASSLTGGGASYNEQFF; CDR3 DNA: TGTGCCAGCAGCTTAACCGGCGGGGGGGCATCCTACAATGAGCAGTTCTTC
D gene: TRBD1; J gene: TRBJ2-7; clone size: few; V gene: TRBV12-3/TRBV12-4; CDR3 protein: CASSLTGTGWNEQYF; CDR3 DNA: TGTGCCAGCAGTCTCACCGGGACAGGGTGGAACGAGCAGTACTTC
D gene: TRBD2; J gene: TRBJ2-3; clone size: many; V gene: TRBV12-3/TRBV12-4; CDR3 protein: CASSLSGASTDTQYF; CDR3 DNA: TGTGCCAGCAGCCTAAGCGGGGCTAGCACAGATACGCAGTATTTT
D gene: TRBD1; J gene: TRBJ2-1; clone size: .; V gene: TRBV6-1; CDR3 protein: CASSEDGTGSNEQFF; CDR3 DNA: TGTGCCAGCAGTGAAGATGGGACAGGATCCAATGAGCAGTTCTTC
D gene: .; J gene: TRBJ2-7; clone size: many; V gene: TRBV4-3; CDR3 protein: CASSRDVSYEQYF; CDR3 DNA: TGCGCCAGCAGCCGGGACGTCTCCTACGAGCAGTACTTC
D gene: TRBD2; J gene: TRBJ2-1; clone size: .; V gene: TRBV7-8; CDR3 protein: CASSLVVAGGYNEQFF; CDR3 DNA: TGTGCCAGCAGCTTAGTCGTAGCGGGGGGATACAATGAGCAGTTCTTC
D gene: .; J gene: TRBJ1-2; clone size: .; V gene: TRBV12-3/TRBV12-4; CDR3 protein: CASSLYSNYGYTF; CDR3 DNA: TGTGCCAGCAGTCTATACTCAAACTATGGCTACACCTTC
D gene: TRBD2; J gene: TRBJ2-3; clone size: .; V gene: TRBV7-3; CDR3 protein: CASSTAGTSPTDTQYF; CDR3 DNA: TGTGCCAGCAGCACCGCCGGGACTAGCCCCACAGATACGCAGTATTTT
D gene: .; J gene: TRBJ2-3; clone size: .; V gene: TRBV6-5; CDR3 protein: CASSYVGGGGTDTQYF; CDR3 DNA: TGTGCCAGCAGTTACGTCGGCGGGGGCGGCACAGATACGCAGTATTTT
D gene: .; J gene: TRBJ2-6; clone size: .; V gene: TRBV20-1; CDR3 protein: CSVGTPSGANVLTF; CDR3 DNA: TGCAGTGTCGGAACACCCTCTGGGGCCAACGTCCTGACTTTC
D gene: .; J gene: TRBJ1-1; clone size: .; V gene: TRBV20-1; CDR3 protein: CSAANPTGNTEAFF; CDR3 DNA: TGCAGTGCTGCAAACCCCACAGGGAACACTGAAGCTTTCTTT
D gene: .; J gene: TRBJ1-3; clone size: many; V gene: TRBV3-1; CDR3 protein: CASSPQRDGILYF; CDR3 DNA: TGTGCCAGCAGCCCCCAACGGGACGGCATCCTATATTTT
D gene: TRBD1; J gene: TRBJ2-1; clone size: .; V gene: TRBV19; CDR3 protein: CASSRPGQRANEQFF; CDR3 DNA: TGTGCCAGTAGTAGACCGGGACAGAGGGCCAATGAGCAGTTCTTC
D gene: TRBD1; J gene: TRBJ1-1; clone size: .; V gene: TRBV7-8; CDR3 protein: CASSPGQGAIGAEAFF; CDR3 DNA: TGTGCCAGCAGCCCTGGACAGGGGGCCATCGGGGCTGAAGCTTTCTTT
D gene: .; J gene: TRBJ2-4; clone size: .; V gene: TRBV9; CDR3 protein: CASSVGKSAKNIQYF; CDR3 DNA: TGTGCCAGCAGCGTAGGGAAATCAGCCAAAAACATTCAGTACTTC
D gene: TRBD2; J gene: TRBJ2-1; clone size: few; V gene: TRBV3-1; CDR3 protein: CASSLKGTTEQFF; CDR3 DNA: TGTGCCAGCAGCCTCAAAGGGACTACAGAGCAGTTCTTC
D gene: .; J gene: TRBJ1-1; clone size: once; V gene: TRBV12-3/TRBV12-4; CDR3 protein: CASSWATVNTEAFF; CDR3 DNA: TGTGCCAGCAGTTGGGCTACCGTGAACACTGAAGCTTTCTTT
D gene: .; J gene: TRBJ2-5; clone size: .; V gene: TRBV4-1; CDR3 protein: CASSQEPNQEAQYF; CDR3 DNA: TGCGCCAGCAGCCAAGAACCGAACCAAGAGGCCCAGTACTTC
D gene: .; J gene: TRBJ1-2; clone size: .; V gene: TRBV28; CDR3 protein: CASWGGPSAYYGYTF; CDR3 DNA: TGTGCCAGCTGGGGCGGTCCCTCTGCCTACTATGGCTACACCTTC
D gene: .; J gene: TRBJ2-5; clone size: few; V gene: TRBV3-1; CDR3 protein: CASSLSTGGLETQYF; CDR3 DNA: TGTGCCAGCAGCCTAAGCACAGGTGGTCTGGAGACCCAGTACTTC
D gene: TRBD2; J gene: TRBJ2-1; clone size: .; V gene: TRBV18; CDR3 protein: CASSPPAGRGNEQFF; CDR3 DNA: TGTGCCAGCTCACCGCCGGCCGGGAGGGGAAATGAGCAGTTCTTC
D gene: TRBD1; J gene: TRBJ2-1; clone size: once; V gene: TRBV6-6; CDR3 protein: CASSAEQGIEQFF; CDR3 DNA: TGTGCCAGCAGTGCCGAACAGGGGATTGAGCAGTTCTTC
D gene: .; J gene: TRBJ2-5; clone size: .; V gene: TRBV6-1; CDR3 protein: CASNRGIGETQYF; CDR3 DNA: TGTGCCAGCAATAGGGGAATTGGAGAGACCCAGTACTTC
D gene: .; J gene: TRBJ2-3; clone size: .; V gene: TRBV25-1; CDR3 protein: CASSESVTVGTDTQYF; CDR3 DNA: TGTGCCAGCAGTGAATCGGTAACCGTAGGAACAGATACGCAGTATTTT
D gene: TRBD1; J gene: TRBJ2-5; clone size: .; V gene: TRBV20-1; CDR3 protein: CSARVGGGIQETQYF; CDR3 DNA: TGCAGTGCTAGAGTAGGGGGCGGAATTCAAGAGACCCAGTACTTC
D gene: TRBD2; J gene: TRBJ2-3; clone size: .; V gene: TRBV4-2; CDR3 protein: CASSQPAGTDTDTQYF; CDR3 DNA: TGTGCCAGCAGCCAACCAGCGGGGACCGACACAGATACGCAGTATTTT
D gene: .; J gene: TRBJ2-5; clone size: few; V gene: TRBV5-1; CDR3 protein: CASSREKETQYF; CDR3 DNA: TGCGCCAGCAGCCGGGAGAAAGAGACCCAGTACTTC
D gene: .; J gene: TRBJ1-2; clone size: .; V gene: TRBV7-9; CDR3 protein: CASSSPGRDYGYTF; CDR3 DNA: TGTGCCAGCAGCTCCCCGGGGAGGGACTATGGCTACACCTTC
D gene: .; J gene: TRBJ2-7; clone size: .; V gene: TRBV7-8; CDR3 protein: CASSVRAGYFYEQYF; CDR3 DNA: TGTGCCAGCAGCGTAAGAGCAGGATATTTCTACGAGCAGTACTTC
D gene: .; J gene: TRBJ2-1; clone size: many; V gene: TRBV12-3/TRBV12-4; CDR3 protein: CASQPNSGSYNEQFF; CDR3 DNA: TGTGCCAGCCAACCCAATTCGGGCTCCTACAATGAGCAGTTCTTC
D gene: .; J gene: TRBJ1-2; clone size: .; V gene: TRBV20-1; CDR3 protein: CSAQGTGYGYTF; CDR3 DNA: TGCAGTGCTCAAGGGACGGGCTATGGCTACACCTTC
D gene: .; J gene: TRBJ1-6; clone size: few; V gene: TRBV20-1; CDR3 protein: CSAPYGVNSPLHF; CDR3 DNA: TGCAGTGCTCCCTACGGGGTCAATTCACCCCTCCACTTT
D gene: .; J gene: TRBJ1-4; clone size: few; V gene: TRBV10-3; CDR3 protein: CAISPGEKLFF; CDR3 DNA: TGTGCCATCAGCCCAGGTGAAAAACTGTTTTTT
D gene: .; J gene: TRBJ1-1; clone size: few; V gene: TRBV29-1; CDR3 protein: CSGKNTEAFF; CDR3 DNA: TGCAGCGGGAAGAACACTGAAGCTTTCTTT
D gene: .; J gene: TRBJ2-7; clone size: few; V gene: TRBV29-1; CDR3 protein: CSVEGLWGHTNSYEQYF; CDR3 DNA: TGCAGCGTTGAAGGTCTATGGGGACACACAAACTCCTACGAGCAGTACTTC
D gene: TRBD1; J gene: TRBJ2-5; clone size: few; V gene: TRBV20-1; CDR3 protein: CSARETGGRETQYF; CDR3 DNA: TGCAGTGCTAGAGAGACAGGGGGCAGAGAGACCCAGTACTTC
D gene: .; J gene: TRBJ1-2; clone size: once; V gene: TRBV29-1; CDR3 protein: CSVPDSYGYTF; CDR3 DNA: TGCAGCGTTCCCGACAGCTATGGCTACACCTTC
D gene: .; J gene: TRBJ1-5; clone size: .; V gene: TRBV29-1; CDR3 protein: CSVVTGDQPQHF; CDR3 DNA: TGCAGCGTTGTCACGGGGGATCAGCCCCAGCATTTT
D gene: .; J gene: TRBJ2-7; clone size: many; V gene: TRBV7-2; CDR3 protein: CASSLAMAYEQYF; CDR3 DNA: TGTGCCAGCAGCTTAGCAATGGCCTACGAGCAGTACTTC
D gene: .; J gene: TRBJ1-5; clone size: .; V gene: TRBV20-1; CDR3 protein: CSARAGLSNQPQHF; CDR3 DNA: TGCAGTGCTAGAGCAGGCCTAAGCAATCAGCCCCAGCATTTT
D gene: .; J gene: TRBJ1-2; clone size: .; V gene: TRBV5-6; CDR3 protein: CASGGVGANYGYTF; CDR3 DNA: TGTGCCAGCGGGGGGGTCGGGGCTAACTATGGCTACACCTTC
D gene: .; J gene: TRBJ2-1; clone size: .; V gene: TRBV10-3; CDR3 protein: CATEVSGEQFF; CDR3 DNA: TGTGCCACCGAGGTCTCGGGGGAGCAGTTCTTC
D gene: .; J gene: TRBJ1-1; clone size: .; V gene: TRBV20-1; CDR3 protein: CSAREGANTEAFF; CDR3 DNA: TGCAGTGCTAGAGAGGGGGCGAACACTGAAGCTTTCTTT
D gene: TRBD1; J gene: TRBJ2-3; clone size: few; V gene: TRBV7-9; CDR3 protein: CASSPLTGGVPDTQYF; CDR3 DNA: TGTGCCAGCAGCCCCCTGACAGGGGGAGTTCCAGATACGCAGTATTTT
D gene: .; J gene: TRBJ2-7; clone size: few; V gene: TRBV5-1; CDR3 protein: CASSFGGTGEQYF; CDR3 DNA: TGCGCCAGCAGCTTTGGGGGAACGGGAGAGCAGTACTTC
D gene: TRBD2; J gene: TRBJ2-3; clone size: .; V gene: TRBV4-3; CDR3 protein: CASSSGLAGIYTDTQYF; CDR3 DNA: TGCGCCAGCAGCTCGGGACTAGCGGGGATCTACACAGATACGCAGTATTTT
D gene: TRBD1; J gene: TRBJ1-2; clone size: .; V gene: TRBV18; CDR3 protein: CASSPRSGQGYGGYTF; CDR3 DNA: TGTGCCAGCTCACCCCGGTCGGGACAGGGGTATGGTGGCTACACCTTC
D gene: TRBD1; J gene: TRBJ1-5; clone size: .; V gene: TRBV27; CDR3 protein: CASRGGQFNQPQHF; CDR3 DNA: TGTGCCAGCAGGGGGGGACAGTTCAATCAGCCCCAGCATTTT